This T cell receptor (beta chain) was profiled in a study of beta chain features in type 1 diabetes. General observations from the study: For type 1 diabetes patients, VDJ junctions showed fewer insertions and more deletions. TCRB CDR3 length was moderately but significantly reduced in all four CD4+ subsets of Type 1 diabetes patients.

As to this clone: The antigen remains undetermined.

Germline V lookup: CDR1 SGHTA, CDR2 FQGNSA. The germline V and J ends were trimmed by 3 bases and 4 bases, with 13 bases remaining between them. This CDR3 is built from 14 residues. Reverse transcription of all isolated RNA meant that expressed TCRB transcripts were sequenced. Profiled with immunoSEQ multiplex PCR; TCRdb holds only in-frame clones, not every one. Of 600,000 to 700,000 clones listed, around an eighth are singletons. A sort by CD45RO/CCR7/CD25/CD127/CD95/CD27 yielded CD4+ naive, central memory, regulatory and stem cell-like memory cells. The chain combines TRBV7-2 with TRBJ2-7; D is unclear. This TCR was sampled from a man aged 25-45 years with type 1 diabetes. The sequencing sample was made of naive CD4+ T cells from blood. In nucleotides, the CDR3 is TGTGCCAGCAGCTTCCAAAGGCAAAAGTACGAGCAGTACTTC. It encodes CASSFQRQKYEQYF.